The TCR beta chain described here comes from a study of T cells after posttransplantation cyclophosphamide. The trim removed 5 bases at V and 3 bases at J, leaving 9 bases unmatched. Germline lookup yields CDR1 SNHLY and CDR2 FYNNEI. The CDR3 is 16 amino acids. Some clones are missing from TCRdb's copy, which holds only in-frame ones; the method was immunoSEQ multiplex PCR. Altogether 66,000 or so clones are present, 85% to 95% being singletons, with the ten largest covering about 3%. The J gene is TRBJ2-3, the V gene TRBV2; TRBD2 matches at 9 bases. The sequenced sample was PBMCs. The clonotype comes from a woman younger than 45 in good health and a related stem cell transplant donor. The CDR3 loop reads CASSLRAGGRTDTQYF. In DNA, the CDR3 is TGTGCCAGCAGTTTAAGAGCGGGGGGCCGGACAGATACGCAGTATTTT.